The clone carrying this TCR beta chain was seen at least ten times. Its antigen is not known. The record originates from a study of human T cells and chemical hapten exposure. General study findings and limits: Among TCRs, those above 1 in 1000 frequency were unaffected by DPC sensitization.

Individual cDNA molecules had unique molecular identifiers attached to them by the library. TCRdb called the RACE reads again in MiXCR, with one record for every CDR3 protein. This sample yields 75,000 to 80,000 distinct CDR3 sequences, of which about 9.2% are seen a single time; about 1.7% belongs to the top ten. As to time point: healthy volunteer bleed at 6 weeks. Someone pulled total RNA out of unfractionated whole blood. This clonotype was sampled from a female donor in good health. Some clones in this sample may be carry-over from other donors' samples. The sequenced material came from whole blood.

The CDR3 nucleotides read TGTGCCAGCAGTAAGACGGGACAGCTAGCGGTCGAGCAGTACTTC. As protein: CASSKTGQLAVEQYF. V and J are TRBV25-1 and TRBJ2-7; TRBD1 or TRBD2 may be the D gene (7 bases each). The CDR3 runs to 15 residues. V was pared by 5 bases and J by 6 bases, with 20 bases between. Germline-derived CDR1 and CDR2 are MGHDK and SYGVNS.